The 27 T cell receptor beta chains listed next were all sequenced from one sample in a study of blood T cell repertoires in COVID-19. The repertoire was sequenced with immunoSEQ multiplex PCR; TCRdb's copy has only in-frame clones and lacks some. The sample shows some 12,000 clones, nearly 95% of them seen only once. The source material was peripheral blood. These receptor sequences come from a woman between 65 and 79 years old with active COVID-19.

The gene calls are TRBV7-3 and TRBJ2-5, with D perhaps matching TRBD2 (8 bases). Trimming left V 5 bases short and J 2 bases short, with 18 bases between. The CDR3 is 16 amino acids. Germline CDR1 SGHTA, CDR2 FQGTGA. The CDR3 coding sequence is TGTGCCAGCAGCCCCATCGGGGGGGACAGACAAGAGACCCAGTACTTC. This sequence encodes CASSPIGGDRQETQYF.

V and J are TRBV4-3 and TRBJ2-1; tentative D call: TRBD2 (6 bases). CDR1 and CDR2 from the germline V gene are LGHNA and YSLEER. The V gene lost 3 bases and the J gene lost 6 bases, with 15 bases spanning the gap. CDR3 length equals 15 residues. Here the CDR3 reads CASSQLVLAGNEQFF. The CDR3 DNA is TGCGCCAGCAGCCAGCTGGTACTAGCTGGCAATGAGCAGTTCTTC.

The J gene is TRBJ2-1, the V gene TRBV6-2 or TRBV6-3; a weak D match, TRBD1 (5 bases). The V gene's germline CDR1 is MNHEY and CDR2 SVGEGT. This CDR3 has 17 residues. The V end was cut by 0 bases, the J end by 5 bases, with 17 bases between. The CDR3 protein is CASSYSKLQGRDNEQFF. The CDR3 nucleotides are TGTGCCAGCAGTTACTCGAAGTTGCAGGGAAGGGACAATGAGCAGTTCTTC.

This clone was picked up a small number of times. The chain joins TRBV7-9 to TRBJ2-2, with TRBD1 matching 8 bases. The V and J ends lost 6 bases and 0 bases, in that order; junction bases with no gene match: 6. The CDR3 sequence is 16 residues long. The germline CDR1 and CDR2 sequences are SEHNR and FQNEAQ (reference sequence). This chain's CDR3 is CASSLRQGSNTGELFF. The CDR3 bases are TGTGCCAGCAGTCTTCGACAGGGGTCGAACACCGGGGAGCTGTTTTTT.

This clone has just a few counts. The rearrangement uses TRBV7-3 and TRBJ2-2; D is perhaps TRBD2 (5 bases). This CDR3 contains 15 residues. From germline, CDR1 is SGHTA and CDR2 FQGTGA. The V gene lost 2 bases and the J gene lost 2 bases, with 9 bases spanning the gap. The DNA for the CDR3 is TGTGCCAGCAGCTTAGATGGACTCAACACCGGGGAGCTGTTTTTT. As protein: CASSLDGLNTGELFF.

This clone turned up a few times. The rearrangement joins TRBV5-5 to TRBJ2-3; D ambiguous. Germline V gene data show CDR1 as SGHKS and CDR2 as YYEKEE (reference sequence). The CDR3 runs 14 residues. The V end lost 0 bases, the J end lost 4 bases, and 9 bases lay between the germline ends. CDR3 bases: TGTGCCAGCAGCTTGGGCGGCTCGGCAGATACGCAGTATTTT. Amino acids: CASSLGGSADTQYF.

The rearrangement uses TRBV27 and TRBJ1-1; the D gene is possibly TRBD1 (5 bases). This CDR3 region has 15 residues. The V end was cut by 0 bases, the J end by 0 bases, with 8 bases between. Looked up from germline, CDR1 is MNHEY and CDR2 is SMNVEV (reference sequence). The CDR3 is CASSLSGLLNTEAFF. CDR3 nucleotide sequence: TGTGCCAGCAGTTTATCGGGACTCCTGAACACTGAAGCTTTCTTT.

V gene TRBV7-8 combines with J gene TRBJ2-1; 13 bases fit TRBD2. There are 16 residues in the CDR3. The germline V gene has CDR1 SGHVS and CDR2 FQNEAQ. J was trimmed by 4 bases and V by 5 bases; bases with no gene match: 5. The CDR3 DNA reads TGTGCCAGCAGCAAGGGACTAGCGGGATCATACAATGAGCAGTTCTTC. Translation: CASSKGLAGSYNEQFF.

The chain joins TRBV5-1 to TRBJ2-7, with a tentative D call TRBD2 (5 bases). With 3 bases removed from V and 0 bases from J, the gap between germline ends came to 10 bases. The CDR3 extends over 14 amino acids. Germline V gene lookup returns CDR1 SGHRS and CDR2 YFSETQ. Here the CDR3 reads CASSWETPSYEQYF. The CDR3 DNA reads TGCGCCAGCAGCTGGGAGACACCCTCCTACGAGCAGTACTTC.

The chain employs TRBV12-3 or TRBV12-4 and TRBJ2-1, with D unclear. This CDR3 has 12 residues. Trimming pared 7 bases from V and 5 bases from J, leaving 9 bases between. The CDR3 DNA follows: TGTGCCAGCACCCGGAGTAACAATGAGCAGTTCTTC. Encoded protein: CASTRSNNEQFF.

The chain combines TRBV9 with TRBJ2-3; 10 positions match TRBD1. J was trimmed by 4 bases and V by 2 bases; bases with no gene match: 1. Germline V lookup: CDR1 SGDLS, CDR2 YYNGEE. The CDR3 covers 14 residues. CDR3 sequence reads: CASSVGQGADTQYF. The CDR3 coding sequence is TGTGCCAGCAGCGTCGGACAGGGGGCAGATACGCAGTATTTT. Together with reference TRBV9 and TRBJ2-3, the CDR3 gives the full variable domain: DSGVTQTPKHLITATGQRVTLRCSPRSGDLSVYWYQQSLDQGLQFLIQYYNGEERAKGNILERFSAQQFPDLHSELNLSSLELGDSALYFCASSVGQGADTQYFGPGTRLTVL.

The chain is built from TRBV9 and TRBJ1-4, with D maybe TRBD1 (6 bases). Deletions cut 3 bases from V and 5 bases from J, with 14 bases between. The germline V gene has CDR1 SGDLS and CDR2 YYNGEE. There are 15 residues in the CDR3. The CDR3 DNA follows: TGTGCCAGCAGCGGACAAACAGGGACGAATGAAAAACTGTTTTTT. This encodes CASSGQTGTNEKLFF.

V gene TRBV6-6 combines with J gene TRBJ2-3; tentatively, D is TRBD2 (6 bases). The V gene lost 5 bases and the J gene lost 0 bases, with 15 bases spanning the gap. Germline CDR1 reads MNHNY; CDR2 reads SVGAGI (reference sequence). The CDR3 consists of 16 residues. CDR3 sequence reads: CASSPVGGASTDTQYF. CDR3 in DNA: TGTGCCAGCAGTCCGGTGGGCGGGGCTAGCACAGATACGCAGTATTTT.

This chain joins TRBV3-1 (or the pseudogene TRBV3-2) and TRBJ2-1; possibly TRBD2 for D (6 bases). This CDR3 is built from 16 residues. In germline, CDR1 is LGHDT, CDR2 YNNKEL (reference sequence). With 6 bases removed from V and 7 bases from J, the gap between germline ends came to 22 bases. The CDR3 region is CASRPSSESSRNEQFF. The CDR3 DNA is TGTGCCAGCAGGCCCTCTAGCGAGAGTTCCAGGAATGAGCAGTTCTTC.

The chain employs TRBV15 and TRBJ2-4; 14 bases align to TRBD2. Germline V gene lookup returns CDR1 LNHNV and CDR2 YYDKDF (reference sequence). The CDR3 has 19 amino acids. The V segment lost 5 bases and the J segment 1 base; nucleotides outside the gene matches: 10. CDR3 coding DNA: TGTGCCACCAGCGCGACGACTAGCGGGAGGGGTGGGGCCAAAAACATTCAGTACTTC. This gives the protein CATSATTSGRGGAKNIQYF.

J is TRBJ2-5 and V is TRBV13; 10 nucleotides match TRBD2. This CDR3 has 17 residues. V lost 0 bases and J lost 5; bases outside the gene matches: 9. Germline CDR1 PRHDT, CDR2 FYEKMQ (reference sequence). DNA for the CDR3: TGTGCCAGCAGCTTAGGTTCAACTAGCGGGATTGGGGAGACCCAGTACTTC. Encoded protein: CASSLGSTSGIGETQYF. Using reference TRBV13 and TRBJ2-5 for the parts outside the CDR3, the full variable domain is AAGVIQSPRHLIKEKRETATLKCYPIPRHDTVYWYQQGPGQDPQFLISFYEKMQSDKGSIPDRFSAQQFSDYHSELNMSSLELGDSALYFCASSLGSTSGIGETQYFGPGTRLLVL.

The chain carries TRBV18 and TRBJ1-6; D unclear. The V end was cut by 3 bases, the J end by 6 bases, with 12 bases between. There are 15 residues in the CDR3. Germline V lookup: CDR1 KGHSH, CDR2 LQKENI. The DNA for the CDR3 is TGTGCCAGCTCACCTTTTTCAGGTCTTAATTCACCCCTCCACTTT. Residues: CASSPFSGLNSPLHF.

The chain is built from TRBV27 and TRBJ1-6; the match to TRBD1 covers 7 bases. The length of the CDR3 is 15 residues. J gave up 4 bases and V 3 bases, and 3 bases lay outside the gene matches. Germline assignment: CDR1 MNHEY and CDR2 SMNVEV (reference sequence). CDR3 nucleotide sequence: TGTGCCAGCAGTTTTCAGGGGGATTATAATTCACCCCTCCACTTT. It translates to CASSFQGDYNSPLHF.

V usage is TRBV27 and J usage is TRBJ2-1, with 9 bases identical to TRBD2. The CDR3 length is 15 residues. The germline V gene has CDR1 MNHEY and CDR2 SMNVEV (reference sequence). Trimming cost V 6 bases and J 15 bases; bases outside gene matches: 18. The CDR3 reads CASSLDGTSLNGRFF. CDR3 bases: TGTGCCAGCAGCTTGGATGGGACTAGCCTTAACGGGAGGTTCTTC.

The rearrangement uses TRBV6-5 and TRBJ2-7, with 14 bases identical to TRBD2. The V gene's germline CDR1 is MNHEY and CDR2 SVGAGI. There are 14 residues in the CDR3. V shed 6 bases and J 7 bases; nucleotides not matched to a gene: 5. In DNA, the CDR3 is TGTGCCAGCAGGGGGACTAGCGGGAGAGGTGAGCAGTACTTC. Protein: CASRGTSGRGEQYF.

The chain has TRBV6-5 and TRBJ2-6; TRBD2 is a possible D gene (5 bases). The CDR3 covers 15 residues. From germline, CDR1 is MNHEY and CDR2 SVGAGI. Trimming stripped 7 bases from V and 0 bases from J, with 10 bases between. The CDR3: CASTQTSSGANVLTF. The CDR3 DNA is TGTGCCAGCACCCAAACTAGCTCTGGGGCCAACGTCCTGACTTTC.

V is TRBV7-9 and J is TRBJ1-5; 9 positions match TRBD1. The V gene's germline CDR1 is SEHNR and CDR2 FQNEAQ (reference sequence). The CDR3 runs to 15 residues. V was pared by 6 bases and J by 1 base, with 4 bases of the junction left unmatched. The CDR3, as DNA: TGTGCCAGCAGTCTAGGGACAGGGAGCAATCAGCCCCAGCATTTT. Amino acid sequence: CASSLGTGSNQPQHF.

By sample share, this clone is large (0.1 to 1%). The chain uses TRBV5-4 and TRBJ2-7; a possible D gene is TRBD2 (5 bases). This CDR3 has 13 amino acids. Trimming removed 3 bases from V and 3 bases from J, with 10 bases in between. Germline V gene data show CDR1 as SGHNT and CDR2 as YYREEE (reference sequence). The CDR3 nucleotides are TGTGCCAGCAGCTCAGGACTGGACTACGAGCAGTACTTC. Protein product: CASSSGLDYEQYF.

CDR3 coding DNA: TGTGCCAGCAGCTTGGCTAGCGGGACAACCTACGAGCAGTACTTC. Its translation is CASSLASGTTYEQYF. The chain combines TRBV7-9 with TRBJ2-7, with TRBD2 matching over 9 bases. The V segment lost 3 bases and the J segment 2 bases; nucleotides outside the gene matches: 5. Germline V gene sequence: CDR1 SEHNR, CDR2 FQNEAQ (reference sequence). The CDR3 extends over 15 amino acids.

The rearrangement links TRBV7-9 to TRBJ1-4; weak D call: TRBD1 (6 bases). The CDR3 contains 15 residues. The germline V and J ends were trimmed by 5 bases and 4 bases, with 14 bases remaining between them. Germline V CDR1 and CDR2: SEHNR, FQNEAQ (reference sequence). CDR3 sequence reads: CASSPRGGSNEKLFF. The CDR3 DNA is TGTGCCAGCAGCCCCCGGGGGGGCAGTAATGAAAAACTGTTTTTT.

This clone was found once. J is TRBJ1-2 and V is TRBV28; 12 positions match TRBD1. Germline values: CDR1 MDHEN, CDR2 SYDVKM. Unmatched junction bases numbered 9, after V lost 2 bases and J lost 8 bases. The CDR3 is made up of 16 amino acids. The CDR3, as DNA: TGTGCCAGCAGTTTACGCGGGACAGGGGGCGGTAGCGGCTACACCTTC. Translating it yields CASSLRGTGGGSGYTF.

CDR3 bases: TGCGCCAGCAGCCAAGAGGAGGCTAGCGGGAGTTTTTCCTACGAGCAGTACTTC. Translation: CASSQEEASGSFSYEQYF. The rearrangement uses TRBV4-3 and TRBJ2-7; 10 bases map to TRBD2. The germline gives CDR1 LGHNA, CDR2 YSLEER. The CDR3 totals 18 residues. Trimming at V came to 0 bases and at J to 1 base, leaving 9 bases not matched to a gene.